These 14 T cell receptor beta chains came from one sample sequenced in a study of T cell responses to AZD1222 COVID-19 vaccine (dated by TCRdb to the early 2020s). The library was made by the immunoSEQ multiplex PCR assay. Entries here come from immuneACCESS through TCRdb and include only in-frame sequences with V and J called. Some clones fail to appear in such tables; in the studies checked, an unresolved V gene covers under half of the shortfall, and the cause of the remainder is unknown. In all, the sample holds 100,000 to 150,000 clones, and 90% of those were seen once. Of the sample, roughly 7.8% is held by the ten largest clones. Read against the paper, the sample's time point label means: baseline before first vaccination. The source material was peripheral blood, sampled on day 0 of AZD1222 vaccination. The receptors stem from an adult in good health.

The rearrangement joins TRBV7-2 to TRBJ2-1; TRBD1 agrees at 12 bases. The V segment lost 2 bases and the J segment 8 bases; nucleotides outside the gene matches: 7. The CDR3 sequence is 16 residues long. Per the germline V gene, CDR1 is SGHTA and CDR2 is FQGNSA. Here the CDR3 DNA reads TGTGCCAGCAGCTTATTTGGGACAGGGGGCTCGGATGAGCAGTTCTTC. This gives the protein CASSLFGTGGSDEQFF.

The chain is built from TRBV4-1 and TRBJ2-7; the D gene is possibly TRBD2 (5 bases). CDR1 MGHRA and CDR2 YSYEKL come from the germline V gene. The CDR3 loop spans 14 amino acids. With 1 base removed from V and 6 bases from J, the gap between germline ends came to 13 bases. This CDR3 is CASSQGGLALEQYF. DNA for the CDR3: TGCGCCAGCAGCCAAGGCGGTCTAGCTCTCGAGCAGTACTTC.

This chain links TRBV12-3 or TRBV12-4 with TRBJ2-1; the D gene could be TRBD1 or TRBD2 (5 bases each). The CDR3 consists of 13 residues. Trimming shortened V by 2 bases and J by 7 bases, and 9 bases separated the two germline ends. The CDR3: CASSLSGGNEQFF. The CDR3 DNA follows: TGTGCCAGCAGTTTAAGTGGGGGTAATGAGCAGTTCTTC.

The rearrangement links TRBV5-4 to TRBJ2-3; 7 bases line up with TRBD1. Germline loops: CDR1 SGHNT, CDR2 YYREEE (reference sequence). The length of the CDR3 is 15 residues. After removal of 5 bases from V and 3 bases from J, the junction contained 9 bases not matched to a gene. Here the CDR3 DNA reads TGTGCCAGCAGGCTTACAGGGGATTTTACAGATACGCAGTATTTT. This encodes CASRLTGDFTDTQYF.

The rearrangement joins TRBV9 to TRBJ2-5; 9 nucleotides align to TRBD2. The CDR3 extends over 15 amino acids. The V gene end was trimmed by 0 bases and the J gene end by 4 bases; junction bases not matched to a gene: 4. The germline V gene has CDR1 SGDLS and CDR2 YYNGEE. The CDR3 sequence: CASSVEGTSPETQYF. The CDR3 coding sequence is TGTGCCAGCAGCGTAGAAGGGACTAGCCCAGAGACCCAGTACTTC.

The CDR3 protein is CASSQNLQGRETQYF. CDR3 nucleotides: TGCGCCAGCAGCCAAAACCTACAGGGACGAGAGACCCAGTACTTC. The rearrangement links TRBV4-3 to TRBJ2-5, with D possibly matching TRBD1 (6 bases). Trimming removed 2 bases at V and 4 bases at J, with 14 bases between. Germline CDR1 reads LGHNA; CDR2 reads YSLEER. The length of the CDR3 is 15 residues.

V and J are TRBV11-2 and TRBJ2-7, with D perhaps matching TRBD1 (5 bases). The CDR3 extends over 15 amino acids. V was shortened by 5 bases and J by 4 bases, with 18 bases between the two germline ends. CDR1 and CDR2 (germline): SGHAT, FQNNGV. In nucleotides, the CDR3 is TGTGCCAGCAGCAAACAGGCCACGGAGAAATACGAGCAGTACTTC. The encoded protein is CASSKQATEKYEQYF.

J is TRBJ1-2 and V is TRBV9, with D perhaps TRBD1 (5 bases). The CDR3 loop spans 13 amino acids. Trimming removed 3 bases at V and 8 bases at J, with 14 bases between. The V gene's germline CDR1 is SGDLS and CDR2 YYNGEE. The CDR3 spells CASSADGAVGYTF. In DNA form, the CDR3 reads TGTGCCAGCAGCGCCGATGGGGCAGTGGGCTACACCTTC.

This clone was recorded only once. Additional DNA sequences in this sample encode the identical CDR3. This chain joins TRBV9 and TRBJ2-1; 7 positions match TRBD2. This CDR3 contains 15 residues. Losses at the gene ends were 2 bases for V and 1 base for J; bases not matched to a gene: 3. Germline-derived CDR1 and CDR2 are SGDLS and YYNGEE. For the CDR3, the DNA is TGTGCCAGCAGCGTGGGGACTACGTCCTACAATGAGCAGTTCTTC. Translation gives CASSVGTTSYNEQFF.

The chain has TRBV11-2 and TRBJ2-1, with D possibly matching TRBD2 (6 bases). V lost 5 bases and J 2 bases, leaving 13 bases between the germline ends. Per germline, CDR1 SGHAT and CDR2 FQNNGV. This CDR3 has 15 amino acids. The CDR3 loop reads CASSPRDPAYNEQFF. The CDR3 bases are TGTGCCAGCAGCCCGCGGGACCCTGCCTACAATGAGCAGTTCTTC.

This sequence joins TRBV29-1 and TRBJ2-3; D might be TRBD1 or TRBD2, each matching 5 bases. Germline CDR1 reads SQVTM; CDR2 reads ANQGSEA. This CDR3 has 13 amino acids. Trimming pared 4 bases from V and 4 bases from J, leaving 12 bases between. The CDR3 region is CSVGWGSADTQYF. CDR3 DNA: TGCAGCGTTGGGTGGGGGAGCGCAGATACGCAGTATTTT.

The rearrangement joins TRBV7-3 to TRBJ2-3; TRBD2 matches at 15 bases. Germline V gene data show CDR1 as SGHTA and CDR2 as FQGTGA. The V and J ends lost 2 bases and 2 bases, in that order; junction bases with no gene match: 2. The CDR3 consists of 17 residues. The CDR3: CASSLGTSGRTTDTQYF. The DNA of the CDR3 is TGTGCCAGCAGCTTAGGGACTAGCGGGAGGACCACAGATACGCAGTATTTT.

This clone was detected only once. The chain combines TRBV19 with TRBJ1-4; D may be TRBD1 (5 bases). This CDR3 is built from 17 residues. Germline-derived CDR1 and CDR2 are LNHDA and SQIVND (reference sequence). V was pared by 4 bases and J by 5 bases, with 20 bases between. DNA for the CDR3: TGTGCCAGTAGTACTTCTAGGACAAGAAGTTTAAATGAAAAACTGTTTTTT. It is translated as CASSTSRTRSLNEKLFF.

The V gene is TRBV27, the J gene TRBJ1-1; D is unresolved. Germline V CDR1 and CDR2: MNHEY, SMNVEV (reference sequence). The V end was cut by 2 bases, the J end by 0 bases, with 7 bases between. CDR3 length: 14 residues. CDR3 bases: TGTGCCAGCAGTTTACGGGCCCTGAACACTGAAGCTTTCTTT. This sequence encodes CASSLRALNTEAFF.